This entry lists 21 T cell receptor beta chains sequenced from one sample in a study of post-analysis software for immune sequencing data. Broader study findings: Several TRBV segments were more frequent in patients than controls; TRBV5-6, TRBV5-1 and TRBV20-1 belonged to this group.

For these receptors, no antigen is known. Unique molecular identifiers were carried by the TCR beta cDNA libraries. One entry per CDR3 protein results from TCRdb running MiXCR on the PCR reads. Among a few hundred thousand distinct CDR3 sequences listed, around 40% were seen once. The sample comprised blood. Receptor source: a girl aged 5-17 years with multiple sclerosis.

This rearrangement joins TRBV20-1 to TRBJ1-2; the D gene is possibly TRBD1 (5 bases). CDR3 length: 13 amino acids. V lost 5 bases and J 7 bases, leaving 17 bases between the germline ends. In germline, CDR1 is DFQATT, CDR2 SNEGSKA (reference sequence). The CDR3 sequence: CSAHHVGAGGYTF. The CDR3 region has the DNA TGCAGTGCTCACCATGTTGGGGCGGGTGGCTACACCTTC.

In this sample, this clonotype turned up a few times. The gene calls are TRBV5-1 and TRBJ2-3, with a tentative D call TRBD2 (6 bases). V lost 0 bases, J lost 3 bases, and 17 bases lay in between. This CDR3 contains 17 residues. Germline V gives CDR1 SGHRS, CDR2 YFSETQ. The CDR3: CASSLDGQGLGTDTQYF. As DNA, the CDR3 is TGCGCCAGCAGCTTGGATGGCCAGGGACTTGGAACAGATACGCAGTATTTT.

This clonotype occurred a few times. The chain couples TRBV20-1 to TRBJ2-5; D perhaps matches TRBD1 (6 bases). V was trimmed by 3 bases and J by 11 bases, leaving 19 bases between them. CDR1 and CDR2 from the germline V gene are DFQATT and SNEGSKA (reference sequence). The CDR3 is made up of 13 amino acids. CDR3 in DNA: TGCAGTGCTAGCTTCGACAGTGAGGGGGAGCAGTACTTC. Translated: CSASFDSEGEQYF.

This clonotype has a handful of counts. The chain is built from TRBV6-6 and TRBJ2-5; TRBD2 aligns across 13 bases. This CDR3 has 16 residues. Germline V gene lookup returns CDR1 MNHNY and CDR2 SVGAGI (reference sequence). After removal of 5 bases from V and 2 bases from J, the junction contained 5 bases not matched to a gene. CDR3 DNA: TGTGCCAGCAGTCCGGGACTAGCGGGGACACAAGAGACCCAGTACTTC. This codes for CASSPGLAGTQETQYF.

This chain links TRBV20-1 with TRBJ2-3; D may match TRBD1 or TRBD2 (5 bases each). The length of the CDR3 is 15 residues. Trimming pared 7 bases from V and 0 bases from J, leaving 17 bases between. Germline CDR1 reads DFQATT; CDR2 reads SNEGSKA (reference sequence). The CDR3 here is CSGRDGSISTDTQYF. DNA of the CDR3: TGCAGTGGCCGGGACGGTTCGATCAGCACAGATACGCAGTATTTT.

A few counts support this clonotype. The chain uses TRBV20-1 and TRBJ2-7; 9 positions match TRBD1. The CDR3 runs 13 residues. Germline V gene sequence: CDR1 DFQATT, CDR2 SNEGSKA (reference sequence). Trimming at V came to 3 bases and at J to 6 bases, leaving 6 bases not matched to a gene. CDR3 sequence (DNA): TGCAGTGCTAGGGATTTGACAGGGGGCGAGCAGTACTTC. This translates into CSARDLTGGEQYF.

The chain employs TRBV7-9 and TRBJ1-1; no clear D. The CDR3 has 13 residues. CDR1 is SEHNR, CDR2 FQNEAQ, per germline (reference sequence). The ends were cut back, 4 bases at V and 3 bases at J, with 9 bases in the middle. This CDR3 reads CASSSLTYTEAFF. CDR3 bases: TGTGCCAGCAGCTCATTAACTTACACTGAAGCTTTCTTT.

On this clonotype itself: One end of the junction varies from germline; a read error may be responsible. The chain employs TRBV29-1 and TRBJ1-2; 7 bases match TRBD1. Per germline, CDR1 SQVTM and CDR2 ANQGSEA. This CDR3 spans 13 amino acids. The CDR3 DNA sequence: TGCAGCTCCCGAAAGGGAGACAGGGCTGGCCACACCTTC. As protein: CSSRKGDRAGHTF.

The table lists this clonotype with a few counts. This chain uses TRBV5-6 with TRBJ2-3; weak D call: TRBD1 (6 bases). Germline lookup yields CDR1 SGHDT and CDR2 YYEEEE. This CDR3 has 15 amino acids. V dropped 0 bases and J dropped 1 base, with 9 bases sitting between them. The chain's CDR3 is CASSLDRARTDTQYF. The CDR3 nucleotides are TGTGCCAGCAGCTTGGACAGGGCCCGCACAGATACGCAGTATTTT.

The sample holds a few counts of this clonotype. The chain uses TRBV9 and TRBJ2-3, with unresolved D. CDR1 and CDR2 (germline): SGDLS, YYNGEE. The CDR3 extends over 14 amino acids. V was cut by 3 bases and J by 6 bases, with 14 bases left in between. For the CDR3, the DNA is TGTGCCAGCAGCGCCCGCCCCCCTGGGGATACGCAGTATTTT. Protein product: CASSARPPGDTQYF.

The J gene is TRBJ2-1, the V gene TRBV5-8, with TRBD2 identical over 7 bases. The CDR3 loop spans 15 amino acids. CDR1 and CDR2 from the germline V gene are SGHTS and YDEGEE. V lost 0 bases to trimming and J lost 6 bases; unmatched junction nucleotides: 6. The CDR3 DNA is TGTGCCAGCAGCTTGGGGGCTAGCGGTAGCAATGAGCAGTTCTTC. Its protein product is CASSLGASGSNEQFF.

For this clonotype: A much larger clone lies one base from this, so it may be a read error. The DNA of the CDR3 is TGCGCCAGCAGCAGCGACAGGGGCGATGAGCAGTTCTTC. Translating it yields CASSSDRGDEQFF. The chain employs TRBV5-1 and TRBJ2-1; 8 nucleotides align to TRBD1. CDR3 length: 13 residues. CDR1 is SGHRS and CDR2 is YFSETQ in the germline V gene. J was trimmed by 8 bases and V by 4 bases; bases with no gene match: 5. The full variable domain, with the rest looked up from reference TRBV5-1 and TRBJ2-1, is KAGVTQTPRYLIKTRGQQVTLSCSPISGHRSVSWYQQTPGQGLQFLFEYFSETQRNKGNFPGRFSGRQFSNSRSEMNVSTLELGDSALYLCASSSDRGDEQFFGPGTRLTVL.

The CDR3: CASSPGTGSHEQYF. The DNA for the CDR3 is TGTGCCAGCAGTCCCGGGACAGGGAGTCACGAGCAGTACTTC. V gene TRBV6-5 combines with J gene TRBJ2-7, with TRBD1 identical over 9 bases. The V and J ends lost 5 bases and 5 bases, in that order; junction bases with no gene match: 7. CDR3 size: 14 residues. The germline CDR1 and CDR2 sequences are MNHEY and SVGAGI.

The chain is built from TRBV7-2 and TRBJ2-7, with unresolved D. The CDR3 spans 15 residues. The germline V gene encodes CDR1 SGHTA and CDR2 FQGNSA. Between the trimmed V and J ends, which lost 8 bases and 5 bases, there was a span of 22 bases. CDR3 protein: CASALNGLGIHEQYF. CDR3 in DNA: TGTGCCAGCGCCCTAAATGGGCTAGGAATCCACGAGCAGTACTTC.

V and J are TRBV6-5 and TRBJ1-2, with D perhaps TRBD1 (6 bases). The CDR3 loop spans 17 amino acids. V lost 2 bases, J lost 4 bases, and 20 bases lay in between. Germline V gives CDR1 MNHEY, CDR2 SVGAGI. The CDR3 nucleotides are TGTGCCAGCAGTTACAGACAGGAAAGCAGTTGGGCCTATGGCTACACCTTC. It is translated as CASSYRQESSWAYGYTF.

This chain's CDR3 is CAISESLATDTQYF. CDR3 in DNA: TGTGCCATCAGTGAGTCTCTAGCTACTGATACGCAGTATTTT. J is TRBJ2-3 and V is TRBV10-3; D might be TRBD2 (5 bases). V shed 0 bases and J shed 6 bases, with 10 bases lying between them. The length of the CDR3 is 14 residues. Germline V lookup: CDR1 ENHRY, CDR2 SYGVKD.

The rearrangement links TRBV27 to TRBJ2-7; 10 bases are a match to TRBD1. Germline V gives CDR1 MNHEY, CDR2 SMNVEV (reference sequence). Unmatched junction bases numbered 12, after V lost 3 bases and J lost 7 bases. The CDR3 is 16 residues long. CDR3 residues: CASSLARTGGLGEQYF. The CDR3 DNA is TGTGCCAGCAGTTTGGCCAGGACAGGGGGTCTCGGAGAGCAGTACTTC.

In this sample, this clonotype turned up many times. The chain carries TRBV5-6 and TRBJ2-1; D is perhaps TRBD1 or TRBD2 (5 bases each). From germline, CDR1 is SGHDT and CDR2 YYEEEE. The germline V and J ends were trimmed by 3 bases and 10 bases, with 8 bases remaining between them. The CDR3 runs to 11 residues. The CDR3 protein is CASSSRDEQFF. The CDR3 DNA sequence: TGTGCCAGCAGCTCCCGGGACGAGCAGTTCTTC. The full variable domain, rest sourced from reference TRBV5-6 and TRBJ2-1, is DAGVTQSPTHLIKTRGQQVTLRCSPKSGHDTVSWYQQALGQGPQFIFQYYEEEERQRGNFPDRFSGHQFPNYSSELNVNALLLGDSALYLCASSSRDEQFFGPGTRLTVL.

Remarks on this clonotype: Germline is not matched at one junction end, which may reflect a read error. The V gene is TRBV12-3 or TRBV12-4, the J gene TRBJ2-3, with D possibly being TRBD1 (5 bases). The CDR3 has 15 residues. The CDR3 is CASRMGQLITDAQYF. CDR3 bases: TGTGCCAGCAGGATGGGGCAGCTGATTACAGATGCGCAGTATTTT.

This chain connects TRBV6-6 to TRBJ2-3; 11 positions match TRBD2. This CDR3 is 14 amino acids long. V trimming: 6 bases; J trimming: 6 bases; junction bases outside the gene matches: 5. From germline, CDR1 is MNHNY and CDR2 SVGAGI (reference sequence). CDR3 protein: CASSRLAGWDTQYF. The CDR3 DNA is TGTGCCAGCAGCCGACTAGCGGGATGGGATACGCAGTATTTT.

In this sample, this clonotype turned up a few times. The chain joins TRBV6-5 to TRBJ1-4, with 7 bases matching TRBD1. The CDR3 spans 16 residues. V dropped 5 bases and J dropped 3; count of bases not matched to a gene: 9. Germline V gene sequence: CDR1 MNHEY, CDR2 SVGAGI. CDR3 protein: CASSPTGDGANEKLFF. The CDR3 DNA is TGTGCCAGCAGTCCAACAGGGGACGGGGCTAATGAAAAACTGTTTTTT.